Sequencing of this TCR beta chain was carried out in a study of cytomegalovirus exposure and HLA in healthy donors. CDR3 size: 15 residues. Germline V CDR1 and CDR2: SGDLS, YYNGEE. Trimming stripped 3 bases from V and 4 bases from J, with 11 bases between. PCR amplification relied on 60 Vbeta primers (plus 13 Jbeta primers). In the original processing: Roughly 83 million unique TCR beta chains, roughly 11 million of them shared, were counted by a later analysis. Sequencing used immunoSEQ multiplex PCR; TCRdb keeps in-frame clones, though not all of them. V, J and clone size are taken as reported in that table, and D and trimming were inferred from the DNA itself. This sample's clone table lists more than 40,000 clones. Regarding the study as a whole: Later on, an analysis found that several of the most significant clusters appeared to be linked to common viral pathogens, which included parvovirus B19. Some public TCRs appeared in many individuals, while most sequences were rare.

Comment on this clone: Antigen specificity is unknown.

The receptor was derived from a woman in her thirties or forties in good health and CMV-seronegative. The V gene is TRBV9, the J gene TRBJ2-6, with D possibly TRBD1 on 6 matching bases. Sequencing used PBMCs. CDR3 DNA: TGTGCCAGCAGCGAAACAGGGCGCGGGGCCAACGTCCTGACTTTC. Protein sequence: CASSETGRGANVLTF. The complete variable domain, with remaining parts taken from reference TRBV9 and TRBJ2-6, reads DSGVTQTPKHLITATGQRVTLRCSPRSGDLSVYWYQQSLDQGLQFLIQYYNGEERAKGNILERFSAQQFPDLHSELNLSSLELGDSALYFCASSETGRGANVLTFGAGSRLTVL.